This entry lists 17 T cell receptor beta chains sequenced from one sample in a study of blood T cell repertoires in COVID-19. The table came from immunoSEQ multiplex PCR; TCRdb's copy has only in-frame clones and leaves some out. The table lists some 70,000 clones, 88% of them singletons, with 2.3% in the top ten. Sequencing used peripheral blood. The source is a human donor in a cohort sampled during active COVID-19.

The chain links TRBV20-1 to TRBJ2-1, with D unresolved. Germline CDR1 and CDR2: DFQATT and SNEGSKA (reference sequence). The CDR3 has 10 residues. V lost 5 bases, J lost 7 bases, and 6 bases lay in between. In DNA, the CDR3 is TGCAGTGCTGTATATAATGAGCAGTTCTTC. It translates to CSAVYNEQFF.

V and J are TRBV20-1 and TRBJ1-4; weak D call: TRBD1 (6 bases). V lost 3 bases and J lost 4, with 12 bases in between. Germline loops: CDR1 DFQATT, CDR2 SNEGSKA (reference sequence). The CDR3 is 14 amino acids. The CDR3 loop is CSASRAGDNEKLFF. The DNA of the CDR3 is TGCAGTGCTAGTAGGGCAGGGGATAATGAAAAACTGTTTTTT.

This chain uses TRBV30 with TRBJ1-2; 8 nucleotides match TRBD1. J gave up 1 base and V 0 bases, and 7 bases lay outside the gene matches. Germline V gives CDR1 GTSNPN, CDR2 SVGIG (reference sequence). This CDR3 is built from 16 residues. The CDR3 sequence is CAWSVPRGRGNYGYTF. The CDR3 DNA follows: TGTGCCTGGAGTGTACCCAGGGGGCGAGGTAACTATGGCTACACCTTC.

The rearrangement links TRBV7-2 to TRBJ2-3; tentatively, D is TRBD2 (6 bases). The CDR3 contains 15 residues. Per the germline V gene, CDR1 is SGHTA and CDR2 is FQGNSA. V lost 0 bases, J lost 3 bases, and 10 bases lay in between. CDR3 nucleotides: TGTGCCAGCAGCTTAGCGCAGAGCGGGACAGATACGCAGTATTTT. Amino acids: CASSLAQSGTDTQYF. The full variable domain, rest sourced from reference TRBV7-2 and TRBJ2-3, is GAGVSQSPSNKVTEKGKDVELRCDPISGHTALYWYRQSLGQGLEFLIYFQGNSAPDKSGLPSDRFSAERTGGSVSTLTIQRTQQEDSAVYLCASSLAQSGTDTQYFGPGTRLTVL.

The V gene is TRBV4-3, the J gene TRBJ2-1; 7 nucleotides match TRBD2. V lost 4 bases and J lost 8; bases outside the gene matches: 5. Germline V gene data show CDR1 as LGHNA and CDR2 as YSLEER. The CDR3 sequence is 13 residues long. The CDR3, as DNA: TGCGCCAGCAGCCCGGGAGGCGTACATGAGCAGTTCTTC. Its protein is CASSPGGVHEQFF.

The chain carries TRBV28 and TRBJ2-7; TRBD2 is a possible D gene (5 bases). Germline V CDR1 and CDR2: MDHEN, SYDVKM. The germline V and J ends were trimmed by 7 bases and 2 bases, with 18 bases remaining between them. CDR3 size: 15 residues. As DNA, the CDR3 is TGTGCCAGCACCACCCACTACCGGGGAACCTACGAGCAGTACTTC. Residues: CASTTHYRGTYEQYF. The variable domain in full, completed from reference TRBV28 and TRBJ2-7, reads DVKVTQSSRYLVKRTGEKVFLECVQDMDHENMFWYRQDPGLGLRLIYFSYDVKMKEKGDIPEGYSVSREKKERFSLILESASTNQTSMYLCASTTHYRGTYEQYFGPGTRLTVT.

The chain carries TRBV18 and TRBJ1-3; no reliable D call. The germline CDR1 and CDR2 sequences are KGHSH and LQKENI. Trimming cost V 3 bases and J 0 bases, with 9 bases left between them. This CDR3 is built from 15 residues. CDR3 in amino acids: CASSPSRGSGNTIYF. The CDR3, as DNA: TGTGCCAGCTCACCGTCGCGGGGCTCTGGAAACACCATATATTTT.

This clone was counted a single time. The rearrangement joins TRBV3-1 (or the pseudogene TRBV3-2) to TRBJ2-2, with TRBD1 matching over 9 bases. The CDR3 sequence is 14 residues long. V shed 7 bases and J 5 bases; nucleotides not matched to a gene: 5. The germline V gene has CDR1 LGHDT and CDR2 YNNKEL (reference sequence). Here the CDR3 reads CASKGTGITGELFF. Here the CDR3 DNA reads TGTGCCAGCAAGGGGACAGGGATAACCGGGGAGCTGTTTTTT.

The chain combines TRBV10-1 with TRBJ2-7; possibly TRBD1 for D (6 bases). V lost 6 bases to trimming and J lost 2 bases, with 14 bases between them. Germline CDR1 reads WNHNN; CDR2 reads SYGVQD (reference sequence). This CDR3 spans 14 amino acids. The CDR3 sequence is CASSTTGNPYEQYF. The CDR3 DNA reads TGCGCCAGCAGCACCACAGGGAATCCCTACGAGCAGTACTTC.

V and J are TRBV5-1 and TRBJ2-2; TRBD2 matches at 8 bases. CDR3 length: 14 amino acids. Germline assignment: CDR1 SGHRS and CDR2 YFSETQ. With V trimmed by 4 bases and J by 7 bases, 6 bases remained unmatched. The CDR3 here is CASSVSGNDGELFF. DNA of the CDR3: TGCGCCAGCAGCGTTAGCGGGAATGACGGGGAGCTGTTTTTT.

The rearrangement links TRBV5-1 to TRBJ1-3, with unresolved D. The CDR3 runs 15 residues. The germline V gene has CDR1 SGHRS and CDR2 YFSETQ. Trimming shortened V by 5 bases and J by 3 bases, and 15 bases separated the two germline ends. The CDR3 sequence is CASRSPGNRGNTIYF. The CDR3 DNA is TGCGCCAGCAGATCCCCTGGCAACCGTGGAAACACCATATATTTT.

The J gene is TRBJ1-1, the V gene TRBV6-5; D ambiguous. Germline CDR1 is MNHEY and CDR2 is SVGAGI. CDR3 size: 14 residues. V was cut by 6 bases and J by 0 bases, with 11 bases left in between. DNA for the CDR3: TGTGCCAGCAGAAAGACAAACATGAACACTGAAGCTTTCTTT. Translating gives CASRKTNMNTEAFF.

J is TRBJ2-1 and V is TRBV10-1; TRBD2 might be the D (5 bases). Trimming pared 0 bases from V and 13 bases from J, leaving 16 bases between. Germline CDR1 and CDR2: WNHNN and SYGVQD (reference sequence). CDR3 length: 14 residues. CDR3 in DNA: TGCGCCAGCAGTGAGTCGAGCTCACTGCGGGTTCAGTTCTTC. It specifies CASSESSSLRVQFF.

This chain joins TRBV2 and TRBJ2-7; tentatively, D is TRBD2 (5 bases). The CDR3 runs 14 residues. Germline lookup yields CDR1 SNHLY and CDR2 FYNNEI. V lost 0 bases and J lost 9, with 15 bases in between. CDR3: CASSEALTSGGQYF. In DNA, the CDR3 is TGTGCCAGCAGTGAAGCGCTTACTTCTGGAGGGCAGTACTTC.

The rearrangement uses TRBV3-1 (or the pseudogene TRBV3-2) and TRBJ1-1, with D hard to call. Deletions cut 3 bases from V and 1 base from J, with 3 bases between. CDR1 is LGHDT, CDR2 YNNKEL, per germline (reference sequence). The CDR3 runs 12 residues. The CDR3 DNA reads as TGTGCCAGCAGCCAGCGGAACACTGAAGCTTTCTTT. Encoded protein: CASSQRNTEAFF.

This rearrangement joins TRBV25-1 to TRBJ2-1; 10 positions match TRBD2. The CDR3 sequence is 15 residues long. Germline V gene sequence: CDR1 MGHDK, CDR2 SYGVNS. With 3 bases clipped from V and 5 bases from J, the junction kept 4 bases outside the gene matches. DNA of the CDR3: TGTGCCAGCAGTGATGGTCTAGCGGGGGACAATGAGCAGTTCTTC. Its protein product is CASSDGLAGDNEQFF.

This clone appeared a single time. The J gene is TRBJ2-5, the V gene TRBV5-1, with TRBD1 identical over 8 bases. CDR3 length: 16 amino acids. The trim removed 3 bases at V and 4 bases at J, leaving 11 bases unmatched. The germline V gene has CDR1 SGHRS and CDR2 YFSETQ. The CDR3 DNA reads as TGCGCCAGCAGCTCACTTTCCCCAGGGGGCGGAGAGACCCAGTACTTC. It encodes CASSSLSPGGGETQYF.